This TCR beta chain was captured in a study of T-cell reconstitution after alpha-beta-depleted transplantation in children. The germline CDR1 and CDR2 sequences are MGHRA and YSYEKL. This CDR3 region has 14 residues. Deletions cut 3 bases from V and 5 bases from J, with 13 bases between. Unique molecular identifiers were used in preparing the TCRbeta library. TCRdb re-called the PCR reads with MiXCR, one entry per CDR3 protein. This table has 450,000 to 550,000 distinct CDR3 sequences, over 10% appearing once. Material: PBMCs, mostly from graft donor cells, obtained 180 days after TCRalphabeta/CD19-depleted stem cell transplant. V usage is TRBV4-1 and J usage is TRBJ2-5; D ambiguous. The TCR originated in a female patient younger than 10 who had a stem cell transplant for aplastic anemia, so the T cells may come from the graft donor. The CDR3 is CASSQSDYQETQYF. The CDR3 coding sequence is TGCGCCAGCAGCCAGTCGGATTATCAGGAGACCCAGTACTTC.